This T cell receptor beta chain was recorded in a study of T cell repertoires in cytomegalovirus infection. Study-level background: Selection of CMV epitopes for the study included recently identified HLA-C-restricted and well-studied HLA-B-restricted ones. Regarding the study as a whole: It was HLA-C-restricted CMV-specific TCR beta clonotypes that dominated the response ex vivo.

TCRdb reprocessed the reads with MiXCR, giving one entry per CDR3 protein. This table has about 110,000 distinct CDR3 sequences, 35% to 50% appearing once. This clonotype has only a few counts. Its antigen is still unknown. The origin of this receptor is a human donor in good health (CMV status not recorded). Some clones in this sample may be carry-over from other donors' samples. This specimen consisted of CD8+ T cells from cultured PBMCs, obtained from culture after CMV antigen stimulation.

CDR3 loop: CASRDIPSRQPQHF. The CDR3 DNA follows: TGTGCCTCCAGGGACATTCCTAGCAGGCAGCCCCAGCATTTT. The rearrangement links TRBV6-6 to TRBJ1-5; possibly TRBD1 for D (6 bases). The V end lost 11 bases, the J end lost 7 bases, and 21 bases lay between the germline ends. The CDR3 runs 14 residues. Germline assignment: CDR1 MNHNY and CDR2 SVGAGI (reference sequence).